Reported below is one T cell receptor (beta chain). Its antigen is still unknown. The data stem from a study of vaccination and CD4 T cells after COVID-19. About the study: Six males and four females, two Hispanic, made up the convalescents. Control cultures, each given a CEFX pool, an HIV-1 Nef pool, or no peptide, were included.

Described treatment: approximately nine-day PBMC culture with coronavirus spike peptide pools or control peptides (ViraFEST assay). The authors replaced half the medium with fresh IL-2 medium on days 3 and 7. Germline V CDR1 and CDR2: LNHDA, SQIVND (reference sequence). This CDR3 has 17 residues. The V end was cut by 5 bases, the J end by 0 bases, with 17 bases between. Cultured CD4+ T cell DNA was sequenced using the Oncomine TCR Beta short-read assay. TCRdb re-derived calls from the PCR reads in MiXCR, one entry per CDR3 protein. The repertoire holds approximately 13,000 distinct CDR3 sequences, with 29% as singletons.

The source material was CD4+ T cells from blood, cultured in vitro, sampled before SARS-CoV-2 vaccination. V and J are TRBV19 and TRBJ1-5, with a possible D match to TRBD1 (6 bases). The sequence derives from a human donor who received a COVID-19 vaccine. The DNA of the CDR3 is TGTGCCAGTAGTCGTGGACAGCCAATCCATAGCAATCAGCCCCAGCATTTT. Its translation: CASSRGQPIHSNQPQHF.